This entry describes one TCR beta chain. One junction end does not reproduce the germline sequence, and a read error may be involved. The sample is drawn from a study of tumor and adjacent non-tumor tissue in lung cancer. Study background: The cohort had roughly 11 adenocarcinoma, 2 squamous cell and 1 small cell patients. Around 4.4 million productive TCRbeta reads were obtained per sample on average.

TCRbeta libraries were built with three rounds of nested PCR, modified from ARM-PCR. TCRdb independently ran MiXCR on the multiplex PCR reads; one entry per CDR3 protein. The data show more than 60,000 distinct CDR3 sequences, roughly 73% seen once. The template was RNA from unsorted bulk tissue. Germline V gene data show CDR1 as MNHEY and CDR2 as SVGAGI. This CDR3 has 14 residues. This chain links TRBV6-5 with TRBJ2-1; no clear D gene. Specimen: lung tumor tissue. This sequence originates from a woman in her forties or fifties with non-small cell lung cancer. The CDR3 loop reads CASLASSRPTELLF. In DNA form, the CDR3 reads TGTGCCAGCCTTGCGAGTAGCAGGCCTACTGAGCTGCTCTTC.